The clone carrying this T cell receptor (beta chain) was seen only a few times. Its antigen is currently unknown. Primers included in the PCR were 60 Vbeta and 13 Jbeta primers. Clones were read by immunoSEQ multiplex PCR, and TCRdb kept only the in-frame ones, dropping some. The sample comprises 150,000 to 250,000 clones, 65% to 90% of which are singletons, and approximately 2.1% rests with the top ten. The sample is drawn from a study of cytomegalovirus exposure and HLA in healthy donors. In the study overall: Genotyping of nearly 400 donors showed that around 86% belonged to the Caucasian-associated ancestry cluster.

Study-level points and caveats: Fewer N-insertions than the roughly 700-donor mean were reportedly shown by an Asian-associated ancestry cluster in a later analysis. A later analysis by the authors found several of the most significant clusters apparently linked to common viral pathogens.

This receptor was taken from a woman aged 45-65 years in good health and CMV-seronegative. The sample consisted of PBMCs.

The CDR3 sequence is CASSWAFASAAYNEQFF. The CDR3 DNA reads TGTGCCAGCAGCTGGGCATTTGCTAGCGCAGCCTACAATGAGCAGTTCTTC. The chain carries TRBV7-2 and TRBJ2-1; a possible D gene is TRBD2 (6 bases). Germline V gene lookup returns CDR1 SGHTA and CDR2 FQGNSA. This CDR3 comprises 17 residues. V shed 4 bases and J shed 2 bases, with 18 bases lying between them.